A selection of T cell receptor beta chains follows, all from one sample in a study of blood T cell repertoires in COVID-19. Clones were sequenced by immunoSEQ multiplex PCR, and TCRdb holds only the in-frame ones, with some missing. Seen here are 150,000 to 200,000 clones, roughly 80% observed once, and the top ten hold roughly 17%. The sequenced sample was peripheral blood. These receptors were obtained from a man aged 55 to 70 with active or convalescent COVID-19. The CDR3 runs from the conserved cysteine through the conserved F or W. The order of the fields is CDR3 length, V gene, J gene, CDR3 protein.

length: 13
V: TRBV9
J: TRBJ1-1
CDR3: CASSEPGKTEAFF

length: 16
V: TRBV5-4
J: TRBJ2-2
CDR3: CASSLSLAGASGELFF

length: 15
V: TRBV19
J: TRBJ2-7
CDR3: CASSMFSGRSYEQYF

length: 13
V: TRBV19
J: TRBJ1-2
CDR3: CASRIAALGGYTF

length: 16
V: TRBV7-2
J: TRBJ2-1
CDR3: CASSRVGGFSYNEQFF

length: 15
V: TRBV5-4
J: TRBJ2-1
CDR3: CASSLETGNYNEQFF

length: 15
V: TRBV6-2/TRBV6-3
J: TRBJ2-7
CDR3: CASSYSGTSAYEQYF

length: 14
V: TRBV5-1
J: TRBJ1-3
CDR3: CASSLVAQGDTIYF

length: 13
V: TRBV15
J: TRBJ1-2
CDR3: CATGVGANYGYTF

length: 13
V: TRBV12-3/TRBV12-4
J: TRBJ1-1
CDR3: CASTPGAGSEAFF

length: 15
V: TRBV6-6
J: TRBJ2-7
CDR3: CASSMTRGGVYEQYF

length: 13
V: TRBV28
J: TRBJ2-1
CDR3: CASKLGGVYEQFF

length: 18
V: TRBV7-3
J: TRBJ2-1
CDR3: CASSSGLAGGPPYNEQFF

length: 18
V: TRBV27
J: TRBJ1-5
CDR3: CASSLSRIGRRINQPQHF

length: 15
V: TRBV7-3
J: TRBJ2-6
CDR3: CASSFQHPGANVLTF

length: 18
V: TRBV28
J: TRBJ2-6
CDR3: CASSLGGWASSGANVLTF

length: 13
V: TRBV7-3
J: TRBJ2-1
CDR3: CASSSTSPGEQFF